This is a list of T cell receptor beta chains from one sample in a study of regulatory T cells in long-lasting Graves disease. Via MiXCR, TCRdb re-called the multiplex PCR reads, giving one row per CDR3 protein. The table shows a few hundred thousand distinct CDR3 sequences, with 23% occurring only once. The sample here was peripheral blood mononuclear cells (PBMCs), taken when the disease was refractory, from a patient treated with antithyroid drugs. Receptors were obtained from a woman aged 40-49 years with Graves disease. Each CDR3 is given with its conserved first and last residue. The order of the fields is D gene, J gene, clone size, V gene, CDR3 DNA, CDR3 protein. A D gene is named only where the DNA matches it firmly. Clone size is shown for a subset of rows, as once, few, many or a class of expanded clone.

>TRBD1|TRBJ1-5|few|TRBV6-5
TGTGCCAGCAGTTACCCTAGGCAGGGGGGTAGTCAGCCCCAGCATTTT
CASSYPRQGGSQPQHF
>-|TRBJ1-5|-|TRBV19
TGTGCCAGTAGTATAAGTCATCAGCCCCAGCATTTT
CASSISHQPQHF
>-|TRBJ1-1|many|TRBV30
TGTGCCTGGAGTGGCGAGGCCTACACTGAAGCTTTCTTT
CAWSGEAYTEAFF
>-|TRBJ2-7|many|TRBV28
TGTGCCACCCAGGCAGGCTACGAGCAGTACTTC
CATQAGYEQYF
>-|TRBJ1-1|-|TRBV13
TGTGCCAGCAGCTTAGATTCAGGGCGTTTTACTGAAGCTTTCTTT
CASSLDSGRFTEAFF
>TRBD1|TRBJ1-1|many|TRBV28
TGTGCCAGCAGTGGTTCCGGGACAGCGAACACTGAAGCTTTCTTT
CASSGSGTANTEAFF
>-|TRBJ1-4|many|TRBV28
TGTGCCAGCAGTTTTTGGATTAATTGGAGTGAAAAACTGTTTTTT
CASSFWINWSEKLFF
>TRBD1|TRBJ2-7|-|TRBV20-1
TGCAGTGCTAGGGGACAGCTTGACTCCTACGAGCAGTACTTC
CSARGQLDSYEQYF
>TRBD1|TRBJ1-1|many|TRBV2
TGTGCCACCGGACAGGAGAACACTGAAGCTTTCTTT
CATGQENTEAFF
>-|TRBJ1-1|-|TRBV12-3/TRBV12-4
TGTGCCACCCTGGGAGGGGTGGCCACTGAAGCTTTCTTT
CATLGGVATEAFF
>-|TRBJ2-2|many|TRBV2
TGTGCCAGCGGGTGGGACGAGAGCACCGGGGAGCTGTTTTTT
CASGWDESTGELFF
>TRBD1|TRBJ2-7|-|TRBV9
TGTGCCAGCAGCCAAACCTCCGGGACAGGGCCCTACGAGCAGTACTTC
CASSQTSGTGPYEQYF
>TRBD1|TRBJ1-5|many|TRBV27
TGTGCCAGCCGGACAGGGACTTATAGCAATCAGCCCCAGCATTTT
CASRTGTYSNQPQHF
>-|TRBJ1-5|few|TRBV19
TGTGCCAGTAGTATATTGGGATCCACGGGGCAGCCCCAGCATTTT
CASSILGSTGQPQHF
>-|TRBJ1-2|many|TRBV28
TGTGCCAGCAGTTTACTCGCGCCTACTAACTATGGCTACACCTTC
CASSLLAPTNYGYTF
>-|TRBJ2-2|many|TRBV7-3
TGTGCCAGCAGCTTACATCCGGGCGGGATGAACGGGGAGCTGTTTTTT
CASSLHPGGMNGELFF
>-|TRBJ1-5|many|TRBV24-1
TGTGCCACCAGCGACTGGGGGAGGGGTCAGCCCCAGCATTTT
CATSDWGRGQPQHF
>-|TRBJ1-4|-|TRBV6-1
TGTGCCAGCAGCCCCCGGAGTTGGGAAAAACTGTTTTTT
CASSPRSWEKLFF
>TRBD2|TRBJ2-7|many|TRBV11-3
TGTGCCAGCAGCAAGAATAGCGGGATAAGGTACGAGCAGTACTTC
CASSKNSGIRYEQYF
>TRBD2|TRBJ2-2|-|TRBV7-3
TGTGCCAGCAGCTTATTTCCGACTAGCGGGAGTTCCGGGGAGCTGTTTTTT
CASSLFPTSGSSGELFF
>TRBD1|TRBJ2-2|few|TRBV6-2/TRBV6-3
TGTGCCAGCGGTTCGGGACAGGGGGCCTCCGGGGAGCTGTTTTTT
CASGSGQGASGELFF
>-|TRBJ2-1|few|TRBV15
TGTGCCACCAGCAGAGAGGGCACGTCCGGTGAGCAGTTCTTC
CATSREGTSGEQFF
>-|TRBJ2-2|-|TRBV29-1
TGCAGCGTTCTCTGGGGGCCGGTCGGGGAGCTGTTTTTT
CSVLWGPVGELFF
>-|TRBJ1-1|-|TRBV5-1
TGCGCCAGCAGCTTCAACTCACAGGATGGAGCTTTCTTT
CASSFNSQDGAFF
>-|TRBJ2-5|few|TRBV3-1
TGTGCCAGCAGCATCGGGAGTACGGAGACCCAGTACTTC
CASSIGSTETQYF
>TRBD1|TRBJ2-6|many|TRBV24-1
TGTGCCACCACCTCCGACCGCGGACAGGGTTACTCTGGGGCCAACGTCCTGACTTTC
CATTSDRGQGYSGANVLTF
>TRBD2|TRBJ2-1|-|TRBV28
TGTGCCAGCAGTCCCGGAGGGGCGGGAGGGAATGAGCAGTTCTTC
CASSPGGAGGNEQFF
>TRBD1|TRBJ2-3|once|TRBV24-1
TGTGCCACCAGTGATCCACAGGGGGGTACAGATACGCAGTATTTT
CATSDPQGGTDTQYF
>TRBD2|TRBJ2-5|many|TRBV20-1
TGCAGTGCTAGTAGGTCGCTAGCGGGAGTAGCAGAGACCCAGTACTTC
CSASRSLAGVAETQYF
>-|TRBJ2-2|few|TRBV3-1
TGTGCCAGCAGTTACTACGAGACCGGGGAGCTGTTTTTT
CASSYYETGELFF
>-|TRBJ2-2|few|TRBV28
TGTGCCAGCAGTTCTCAGGGGCTGGGCACCGGGGAGCTGTTTTTT
CASSSQGLGTGELFF
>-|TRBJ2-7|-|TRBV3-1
TGTGCCAGCAGCCAAGATCCGATTTCCTACGAGCAGTACTTC
CASSQDPISYEQYF
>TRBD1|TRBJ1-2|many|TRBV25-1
TGTGCCAGCAGTGCTGACAGGGGGACTTCCTATGGCTACACCTTC
CASSADRGTSYGYTF
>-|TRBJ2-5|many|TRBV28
TGTGCCAGCAGTCCACGGACGGACCAAGAGACCCAGTACTTC
CASSPRTDQETQYF
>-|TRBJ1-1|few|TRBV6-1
TGTGCCAGCAGTCGAGGGCACACTGAAGCTTTCTTT
CASSRGHTEAFF
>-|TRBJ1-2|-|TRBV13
TGTGCCAGCAGCTTGGGACGGTATAGCTATGGCTACACCTTC
CASSLGRYSYGYTF
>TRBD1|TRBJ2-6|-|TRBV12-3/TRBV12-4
TGTGCCAGCAGTTCGCGCGGGACAGGAAGTTCCCAATCCATCTCTGGGGCCAACGTCCTGGCTTTC
CASSSRGTGSSQSISGANVLAF
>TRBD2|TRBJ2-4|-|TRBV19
TGTGCCAGTAGTAAGGGAGGGTTTGCCAAAAACATTCAGTACTTC
CASSKGGFAKNIQYF
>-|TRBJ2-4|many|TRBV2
TGTGCCAGCAGTGGGGCAGAAACTATTAACATTCAGTACTTC
CASSGAETINIQYF
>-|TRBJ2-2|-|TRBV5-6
TGTGCCAGCAGCTTGATGGCTGTTAGTGATACCGGGGAGCTGTTTTTT
CASSLMAVSDTGELFF
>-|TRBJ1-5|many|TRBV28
TGTGCCAGCCATCAACCCGGACGGGGGCCCAATCAGCCCCAGCATTTT
CASHQPGRGPNQPQHF
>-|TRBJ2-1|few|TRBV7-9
TGTGCCAGCAGCGACTCTTTACCGGCGGGACGCCCATACAATGAGCAGTTCTTC
CASSDSLPAGRPYNEQFF
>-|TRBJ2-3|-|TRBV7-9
TGTGCCAGCAGCCAAATTGAGGCCTTCGAGACTAGCACAGATACGCAGTATTTT
CASSQIEAFETSTDTQYF